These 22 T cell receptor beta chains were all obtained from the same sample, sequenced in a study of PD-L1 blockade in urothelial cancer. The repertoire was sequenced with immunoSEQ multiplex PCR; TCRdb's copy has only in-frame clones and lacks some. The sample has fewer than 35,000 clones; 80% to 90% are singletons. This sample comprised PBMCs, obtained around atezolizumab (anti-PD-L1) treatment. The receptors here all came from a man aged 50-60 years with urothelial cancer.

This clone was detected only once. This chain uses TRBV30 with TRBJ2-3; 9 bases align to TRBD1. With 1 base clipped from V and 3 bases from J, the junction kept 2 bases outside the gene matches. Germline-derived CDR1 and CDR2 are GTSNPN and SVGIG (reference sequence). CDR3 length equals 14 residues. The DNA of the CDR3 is TGTGCCTGGAGTGCAGGACAGGGGACAGATACGCAGTATTTT. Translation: CAWSAGQGTDTQYF.

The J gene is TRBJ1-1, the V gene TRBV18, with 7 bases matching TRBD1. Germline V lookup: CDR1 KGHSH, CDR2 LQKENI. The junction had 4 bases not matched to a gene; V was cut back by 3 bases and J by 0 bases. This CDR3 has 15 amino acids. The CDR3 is CASSPAGTVNTEAFF. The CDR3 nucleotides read TGTGCCAGCTCACCCGCCGGGACAGTGAACACTGAAGCTTTCTTT.

The CDR3 is CASSELASGSYEQYF. CDR3 bases: TGTGCCAGCAGTGAATTAGCGAGTGGCTCCTACGAGCAGTACTTC. The chain couples TRBV2 to TRBJ2-7; D may be TRBD2 (5 bases). With 2 bases removed from V and 0 bases from J, the gap between germline ends came to 11 bases. The CDR3 is 15 amino acids. The germline V gene has CDR1 SNHLY and CDR2 FYNNEI.

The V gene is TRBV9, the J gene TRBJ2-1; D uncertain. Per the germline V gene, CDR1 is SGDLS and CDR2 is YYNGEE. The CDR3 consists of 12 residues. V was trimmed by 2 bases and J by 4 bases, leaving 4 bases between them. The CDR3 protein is CASSVEYNEQFF. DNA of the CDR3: TGTGCCAGCAGCGTTGAGTACAATGAGCAGTTCTTC.

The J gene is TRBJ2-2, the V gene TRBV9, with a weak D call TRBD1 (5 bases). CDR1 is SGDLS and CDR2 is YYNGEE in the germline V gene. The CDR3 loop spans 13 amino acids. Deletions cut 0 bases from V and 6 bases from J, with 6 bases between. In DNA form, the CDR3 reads TGTGCCAGCAGCGTAGGGGGCCCCGGGGAGCTGTTTTTT. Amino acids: CASSVGGPGELFF.

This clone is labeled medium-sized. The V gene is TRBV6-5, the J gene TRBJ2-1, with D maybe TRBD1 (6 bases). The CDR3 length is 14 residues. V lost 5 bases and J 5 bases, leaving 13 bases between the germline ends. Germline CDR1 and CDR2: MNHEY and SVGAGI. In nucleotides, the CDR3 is TGTGCCAGCAGTAGCTCCTCAGGGGACAATGAGCAGTTCTTC. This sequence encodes CASSSSSGDNEQFF.

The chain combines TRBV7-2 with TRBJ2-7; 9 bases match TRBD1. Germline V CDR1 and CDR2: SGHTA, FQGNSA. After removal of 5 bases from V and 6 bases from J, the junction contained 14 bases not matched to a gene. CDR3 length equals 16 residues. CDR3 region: CASSPLGTGISFEQYF. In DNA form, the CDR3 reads TGTGCCAGCAGCCCGCTCGGGACAGGGATATCGTTCGAGCAGTACTTC.

CDR3 DNA sequence: TGCGCCAGCAGCCAAAGGGATGGCGGGAGGGCCGGTGAGCAGTTCTTC. It specifies CASSQRDGGRAGEQFF. This rearrangement joins TRBV4-1 to TRBJ2-1; 9 bases match TRBD2. The CDR3 has 16 residues. In germline, CDR1 is MGHRA, CDR2 YSYEKL. V gave up 2 bases and J gave up 9 bases; unmatched junction bases: 11.

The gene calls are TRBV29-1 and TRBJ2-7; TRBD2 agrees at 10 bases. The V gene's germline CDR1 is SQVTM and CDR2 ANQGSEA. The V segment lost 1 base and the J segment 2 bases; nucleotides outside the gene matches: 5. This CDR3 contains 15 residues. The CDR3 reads CSVEGGTSAAYEQYF. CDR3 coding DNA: TGCAGCGTTGAAGGTGGGACTAGCGCTGCCTACGAGCAGTACTTC.

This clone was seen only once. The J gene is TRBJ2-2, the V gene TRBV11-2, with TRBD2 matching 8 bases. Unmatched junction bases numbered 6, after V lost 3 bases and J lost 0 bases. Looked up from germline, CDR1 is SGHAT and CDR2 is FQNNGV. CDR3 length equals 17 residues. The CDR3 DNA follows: TGTGCCAGCAGCTTCCGACTAGCGCCTTCGAACACCGGGGAGCTGTTTTTT. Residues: CASSFRLAPSNTGELFF.

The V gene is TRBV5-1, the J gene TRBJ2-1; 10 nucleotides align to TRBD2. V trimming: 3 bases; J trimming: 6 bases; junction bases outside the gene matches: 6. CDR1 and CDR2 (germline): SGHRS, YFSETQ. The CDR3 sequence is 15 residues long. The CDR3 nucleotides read TGCGCCAGCAGCTACGTAGCGGGAGGATTCAATGAGCAGTTCTTC. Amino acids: CASSYVAGGFNEQFF.

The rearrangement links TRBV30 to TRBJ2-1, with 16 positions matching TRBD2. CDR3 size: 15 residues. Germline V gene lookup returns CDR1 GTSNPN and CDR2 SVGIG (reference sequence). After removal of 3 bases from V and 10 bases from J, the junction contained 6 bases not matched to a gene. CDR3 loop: CAWSGTSGRALEQFF. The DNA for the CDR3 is TGTGCCTGGAGCGGGACTAGCGGGAGGGCCTTGGAGCAGTTCTTC.

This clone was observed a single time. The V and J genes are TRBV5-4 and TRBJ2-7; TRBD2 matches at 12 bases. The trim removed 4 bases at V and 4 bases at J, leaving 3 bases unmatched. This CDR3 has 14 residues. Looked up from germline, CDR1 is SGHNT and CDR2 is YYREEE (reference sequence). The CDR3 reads CASSVGLAGYEQYF. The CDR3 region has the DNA TGTGCCAGCAGCGTCGGACTAGCGGGGTACGAGCAGTACTTC.

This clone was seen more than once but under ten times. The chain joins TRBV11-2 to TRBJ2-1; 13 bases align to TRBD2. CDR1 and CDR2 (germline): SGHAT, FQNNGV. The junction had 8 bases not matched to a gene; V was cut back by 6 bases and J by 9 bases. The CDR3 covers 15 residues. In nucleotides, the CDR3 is TGTGCCAGCAGTCGGACTAGCGGGGGTCAGGGTGAGCAGTTCTTC. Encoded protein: CASSRTSGGQGEQFF.

CDR3 in amino acids: CASATELRETQYF. The CDR3, as DNA: TGTGCCAGCGCCACCGAGCTGAGGGAGACCCAGTACTTC. This chain uses TRBV6-6 with TRBJ2-5; D is uncertain. Germline lookup yields CDR1 MNHNY and CDR2 SVGAGI (reference sequence). V lost 8 bases and J 5 bases, leaving 15 bases between the germline ends. The length of the CDR3 is 13 residues.

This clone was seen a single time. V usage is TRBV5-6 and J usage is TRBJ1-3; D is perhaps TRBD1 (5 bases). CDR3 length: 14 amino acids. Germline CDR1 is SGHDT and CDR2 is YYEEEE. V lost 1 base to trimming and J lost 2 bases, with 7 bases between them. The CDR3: CASSLSGTGNTIYF. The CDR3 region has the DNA TGTGCCAGCAGCTTGTCAGGGACTGGAAACACCATATATTTT.

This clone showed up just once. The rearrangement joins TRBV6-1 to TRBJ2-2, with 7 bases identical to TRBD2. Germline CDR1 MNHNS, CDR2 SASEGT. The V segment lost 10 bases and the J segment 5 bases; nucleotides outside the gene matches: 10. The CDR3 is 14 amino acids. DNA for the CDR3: TGTGCCAATAGGGGAGGGGCGGGGACCGGGGAGCTGTTTTTT. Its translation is CANRGGAGTGELFF.

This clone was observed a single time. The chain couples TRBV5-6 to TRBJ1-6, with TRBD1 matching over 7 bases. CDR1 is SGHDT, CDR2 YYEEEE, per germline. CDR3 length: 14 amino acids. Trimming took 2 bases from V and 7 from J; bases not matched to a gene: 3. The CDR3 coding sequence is TGTGCCAGCAGCTTTGGGACAGAAAATTCACCCCTCCACTTT. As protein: CASSFGTENSPLHF.

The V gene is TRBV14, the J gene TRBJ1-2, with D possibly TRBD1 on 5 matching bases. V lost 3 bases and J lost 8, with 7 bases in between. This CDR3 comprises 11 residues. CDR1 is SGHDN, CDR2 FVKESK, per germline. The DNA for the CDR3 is TGTGCCAGCAGCCATGCAGGGGGCTACACCTTC. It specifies CASSHAGGYTF. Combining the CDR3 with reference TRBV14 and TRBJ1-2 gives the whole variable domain EAGVTQFPSHSVIEKGQTVTLRCDPISGHDNLYWYRRVMGKEIKFLLHFVKESKQDESGMPNNRFLAERTGGTYSTLKVQPAELEDSGVYFCASSHAGGYTFGSGTRLTVV.

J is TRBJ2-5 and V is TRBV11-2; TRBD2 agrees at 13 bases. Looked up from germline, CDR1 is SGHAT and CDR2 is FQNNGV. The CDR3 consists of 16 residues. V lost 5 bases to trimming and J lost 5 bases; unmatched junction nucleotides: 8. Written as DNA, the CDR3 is TGTGCCAGCAGCCTCCAACTAGCGGGGGGGCCTGAGACCCAGTACTTC. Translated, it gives CASSLQLAGGPETQYF.

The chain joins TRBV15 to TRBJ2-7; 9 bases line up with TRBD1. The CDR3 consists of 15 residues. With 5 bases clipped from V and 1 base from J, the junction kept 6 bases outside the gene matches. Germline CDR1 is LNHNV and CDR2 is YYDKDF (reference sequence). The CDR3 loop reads CATSGYRGLSYEQYF. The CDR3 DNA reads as TGTGCCACCAGCGGGTACAGGGGGCTTTCCTACGAGCAGTACTTC.

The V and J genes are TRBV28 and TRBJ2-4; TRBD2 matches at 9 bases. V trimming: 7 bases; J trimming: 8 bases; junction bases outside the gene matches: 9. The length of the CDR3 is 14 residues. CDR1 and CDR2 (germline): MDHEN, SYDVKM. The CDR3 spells CASIGSGSWDIQYF. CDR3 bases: TGTGCCAGCATAGGTAGCGGGAGTTGGGACATTCAGTACTTC.